The 18 T cell receptor beta chains listed next were all sequenced from one sample in a study of control samples from healthy donors and cancer patients. Only in-frame clones appear in the TCRdb table, and some are missing; sequencing was by immunoSEQ multiplex PCR. The sample has about 89,000 clones, approximately 87% seen once; the top ten hold roughly 2%. The sequencing input was blood. Receptors originate from a woman aged 40 to 50 in good health.

The chain joins TRBV10-3 to TRBJ1-1; D is uncertain. V was pared by 7 bases and J by 3 bases, with 15 bases between. Germline V gene data show CDR1 as ENHRY and CDR2 as SYGVKD. The CDR3 sequence is 14 residues long. CDR3 in amino acids: CAIMATGGDTEAFF. The CDR3 DNA sequence: TGTGCCATCATGGCGACGGGAGGAGACACTGAAGCTTTCTTT.

V usage is TRBV7-9 and J usage is TRBJ1-2; TRBD1 agrees at 9 bases. Looked up from germline, CDR1 is SEHNR and CDR2 is FQNEAQ (reference sequence). This CDR3 has 14 amino acids. J gave up 8 bases and V 4 bases, and 8 bases lay outside the gene matches. The CDR3 DNA reads as TGTGCCAGCAGCTACGGCAGGGACAGGGCCGGCTACACCTTC. This gives the protein CASSYGRDRAGYTF.

V usage is TRBV18 and J usage is TRBJ2-2, with D unclear. The germline V gene has CDR1 KGHSH and CDR2 LQKENI. V lost 4 bases to trimming and J lost 4 bases, with 4 bases between them. The CDR3 spans 12 residues. The CDR3 DNA reads TGTGCCAGCTCACTGGGCACCGGGGAGCTGTTTTTT. This translates into CASSLGTGELFF.

The chain uses TRBV7-3 and TRBJ2-2, with 8 positions matching TRBD2. CDR3 length: 14 amino acids. The V gene end was trimmed by 8 bases and the J gene end by 0 bases; junction bases not matched to a gene: 2. Per germline, CDR1 SGHTA and CDR2 FQGTGA. CDR3 region: CASRRGANTGELFF. The CDR3, as DNA: TGTGCCAGCCGGCGGGGGGCGAACACCGGGGAGCTGTTTTTT.

There are many counts of this clone. V is TRBV7-2 and J is TRBJ2-3, with D hard to call. Per the germline V gene, CDR1 is SGHTA and CDR2 is FQGNSA. V was clipped by 3 bases and J by 3 bases, with 7 bases between them. This CDR3 comprises 13 residues. The CDR3 region has the DNA TGTGCCAGCAGCTTCTCCCAAACAGATACGCAGTATTTT. Encoded protein: CASSFSQTDTQYF.

The chain is built from TRBV19 and TRBJ2-6, with TRBD1 identical over 9 bases. The CDR3 covers 20 residues. V dropped 5 bases and J dropped 0; count of bases not matched to a gene: 14. In germline, CDR1 is LNHDA, CDR2 SQIVND (reference sequence). CDR3 sequence: CASSAGTGRFLGSGANVLTF. For the CDR3, the DNA is TGTGCCAGTAGTGCGGGGACAGGGCGGTTCTTGGGCTCTGGGGCCAACGTCCTGACTTTC.

In its sample, this clone was seen a few times. The rearrangement uses TRBV5-1 and TRBJ2-3; 7 positions match TRBD2. The germline V gene encodes CDR1 SGHRS and CDR2 YFSETQ. J gave up 3 bases and V 0 bases, and 7 bases lay outside the gene matches. The CDR3 totals 16 residues. This CDR3 reads CASSLASGEGTDTQYF. CDR3 bases: TGCGCCAGCAGCTTGGCCAGCGGGGAAGGAACAGATACGCAGTATTTT.

V gene TRBV6-5 combines with J gene TRBJ1-1; D unresolved. The CDR3 runs to 12 residues. Germline CDR1 MNHEY, CDR2 SVGAGI. Trimming removed 0 bases from V and 8 bases from J, with 7 bases in between. The CDR3 sequence: CASSYSGKEAFF. CDR3 DNA: TGTGCCAGCAGTTACTCGGGTAAAGAAGCTTTCTTT.

This clone was found once. This rearrangement joins TRBV18 to TRBJ2-7; 9 bases are shared with TRBD1. The V gene end was trimmed by 5 bases and the J gene end by 7 bases; junction bases not matched to a gene: 9. Germline V gives CDR1 KGHSH, CDR2 LQKENI. The CDR3 covers 14 residues. CDR3 coding DNA: TGTGCCAGCTCAGCCCTACAGGGGGCGGGGGAGCAGTACTTC. Its protein product is CASSALQGAGEQYF.

V usage is TRBV7-2 and J usage is TRBJ2-7, with TRBD2 matching 7 bases. The germline CDR1 and CDR2 sequences are SGHTA and FQGNSA. The V and J ends lost 2 bases and 9 bases, in that order; junction bases with no gene match: 7. The CDR3 covers 13 residues. The CDR3 is CASSLITGGRQYF. Written as DNA, the CDR3 is TGTGCCAGCAGCTTAATTACCGGGGGGAGGCAGTACTTC.

The rearrangement links TRBV7-7 to TRBJ1-2; D might be TRBD1 (6 bases). V was shortened by 5 bases and J by 6 bases, with 22 bases between the two germline ends. The CDR3 runs to 16 residues. The V gene's germline CDR1 is SSHAT and CDR2 FNYEAQ (reference sequence). The CDR3 nucleotides are TGTGCCAGCAGCCCTATTAATCCCGACAGGCTGAATGGCTACACCTTC. This encodes CASSPINPDRLNGYTF.

V and J are TRBV3-1 (or the pseudogene TRBV3-2) and TRBJ1-1; no firm D call. Trimming pared 5 bases from V and 5 bases from J, leaving 6 bases between. The length of the CDR3 is 11 residues. Looked up from germline, CDR1 is LGHDT and CDR2 is YNNKEL (reference sequence). CDR3 sequence: CASSSFTEAFF. The CDR3 region has the DNA TGTGCCAGCAGCTCCTTTACTGAAGCTTTCTTT.

The count of this clone is one. The chain uses TRBV7-2 and TRBJ2-7; the D gene is possibly TRBD1 (5 bases). V was trimmed by 3 bases and J by 1 base, leaving 16 bases between them. The V gene's germline CDR1 is SGHTA and CDR2 FQGNSA. The CDR3 length is 16 residues. As DNA, the CDR3 is TGTGCCAGCAGCTTGATTGGTGGGGCCGGATCCTACGAGCAGTACTTC. Translated, it gives CASSLIGGAGSYEQYF.

The CDR3 nucleotides read TGTGCCAGCAGTTACGGGCTGAGAACAACTGAAGCTTTCTTT. Translated, it gives CASSYGLRTTEAFF. The rearrangement uses TRBV6-2 or TRBV6-3 and TRBJ1-1; D gene uncertain. The CDR3 has 14 amino acids. Trimming stripped 2 bases from V and 5 bases from J, with 12 bases between. The V gene's germline CDR1 is MNHEY and CDR2 SVGEGT.

This clone has only a few counts. This same CDR3 is encoded by further DNA sequences in the sample. The CDR3 reads CAISEGEEDEQYF. As DNA, the CDR3 is TGTGCCATCAGTGAGGGGGAAGAGGACGAGCAGTACTTC. The V call is TRBV10-3, the J call TRBJ2-7; D gene uncertain. The CDR3 is 13 residues long. Germline values: CDR1 ENHRY, CDR2 SYGVKD. V was trimmed by 2 bases and J by 5 bases, leaving 10 bases between them.

The chain carries TRBV10-1 and TRBJ2-2; no clear D. Per germline, CDR1 WNHNN and CDR2 SYGVQD (reference sequence). V was cut by 2 bases and J by 0 bases, with 4 bases left in between. CDR3 length equals 14 residues. CDR3 region: CASSEAANTGELFF. CDR3 nucleotide sequence: TGCGCCAGCAGTGAGGCGGCGAACACCGGGGAGCTGTTTTTT.

The rearrangement uses TRBV2 and TRBJ1-2; 11 bases are a match to TRBD1. The CDR3 length is 14 residues. Losses at the gene ends were 3 bases for V and 7 bases for J; bases not matched to a gene: 4. Germline loops: CDR1 SNHLY, CDR2 FYNNEI. The CDR3 DNA follows: TGTGCCAGCAGTGAGGACAGGGGGCGGATTGGCTACACCTTC. Protein product: CASSEDRGRIGYTF.

This chain connects TRBV25-1 to TRBJ1-3; 7 bases are shared with TRBD1. Germline trimming cut 5 bases from V and 2 bases from J; bases unmatched to any gene: 3. The germline V gene has CDR1 MGHDK and CDR2 SYGVNS. The CDR3 spans 14 residues. The CDR3 protein is CASSRQGTGNTIYF. CDR3 sequence (DNA): TGTGCCAGCAGTCGACAGGGAACTGGAAACACCATATATTTT.